This is a list of T cell receptor beta chains from one sample in a study of graft-versus-host responses after intestinal transplantation. These TCRs' antigens remain unknown. This table comes from immunoSEQ multiplex PCR, and its TCRdb copy is limited to in-frame clones, with some not included. The sample holds some 130,000 clones, about 93% seen once. The input for sequencing was unstimulated CD4+ T cells sorted from spleen or lymph node cells, taken before intestinal transplant. These receptors came from a human donor who received an intestinal transplant. Each CDR3 is given with its conserved first and last residue. A D gene is named only where the DNA matches it firmly. A row's size may be missing; if present it is once, few, many or a size class.

-,TRBJ2-7,TRBV10-1,-,TGCGCCAGCAGTTATAAGGACGGGGGCGAGCAGTACTTC,CASSYKDGGEQYF
TRBD1,TRBJ2-5,TRBV10-3,-,TGTGCCATCAGTGAGGGACAGGGGCGGGAAGAGACCCAGTACTTC,CAISEGQGREETQYF
-,TRBJ2-7,TRBV6-1,-,TGTGCCAGCAGACCAGGGGTCTCCCTCCGCTACGAGCAGTACTTC,CASRPGVSLRYEQYF
-,TRBJ2-3,TRBV5-1,-,TGCGCCAGCACGGATAGCTGGGTGTTCACAGATACGCAGTATTTT,CASTDSWVFTDTQYF
-,TRBJ2-1,TRBV6-5,once,TGTGCCAGCAGTTATCGAGGGATTAGCTCCTACAATGAGCAGTTCTTC,CASSYRGISSYNEQFF
-,TRBJ2-7,TRBV7-9,-,TGTGCCAGCAGCGAGGGGGGACAGCAGTTTTACGAGCAGTACTTC,CASSEGGQQFYEQYF
-,TRBJ1-4,TRBV4-1,once,TGCGCCAGCAGCCTTTTTAGGGCGACGCGGGATAATGAAAAACTGTTTTTT,CASSLFRATRDNEKLFF
TRBD2,TRBJ2-7,TRBV7-9,few,TGTGCCAGCAGCTCACTAGCGGGGTACGAGGAGCAGTACTTC,CASSSLAGYEEQYF
TRBD1,TRBJ2-7,TRBV5-4,-,TGTGCCAGCAGCCAGGGACAGGGGAGTCCCGCCTACGAGCAGTACTTC,CASSQGQGSPAYEQYF
-,TRBJ2-7,TRBV6-5,-,TGTGCCAGCAGTTACAGGCGGCTTCCATTAGAGAAGCAGTACTTC,CASSYRRLPLEKQYF
TRBD1,TRBJ2-3,TRBV30,few,TGTGCCTGGAGTGAAGACAGGGGGCGAGATACGCAGTATTTT,CAWSEDRGRDTQYF
TRBD1,TRBJ2-3,TRBV28,once,TGTGCCAGCAGCTCAACAGGGGGCGCAGGCCCAGATACGCAGTATTTT,CASSSTGGAGPDTQYF
-,TRBJ2-4,TRBV5-1,once,TGCGCCAGCAGCTTTTCGCCGGGGGGCTCAATAGCCAAAAACATTCAGTACTTC,CASSFSPGGSIAKNIQYF
TRBD1,TRBJ1-1,TRBV27,-,TGTGCCAGCAGTCCTAGGCTCAGGGGGCGCGACACTGAAGCTTTCTTT,CASSPRLRGRDTEAFF
-,TRBJ2-7,TRBV4-2,-,TGTGCCAGCAGCCAAGATCCCCTAGCGAGTACATACGAGCAGTACTTC,CASSQDPLASTYEQYF
TRBD1,TRBJ1-1,TRBV2,-,TGTGCCAGCAGTTACAGGGGGCCGAGGCAGTCTGAAGCTTTCTTT,CASSYRGPRQSEAFF
TRBD1,TRBJ1-3,TRBV7-9,few,TGTGCCAGCAGCTTAGAGGGAACAGGGGCTGGAAACACCATATATTTT,CASSLEGTGAGNTIYF
-,TRBJ2-7,TRBV18,-,TGTGCCAGCGCCTCAGGAGGGAACTACGAGCAGTACTTC,CASASGGNYEQYF
-,TRBJ2-3,TRBV28,-,TGTGCCAGCAGTTCCATTGGGACCAGCAGCACAGATACGCAGTATTTT,CASSSIGTSSTDTQYF
TRBD2,TRBJ2-1,TRBV30,once,TGTGCCTGGGAATTGGCGGGAGGGCTAGGGTCTCACTACAATGAGCAGTTCTTC,CAWELAGGLGSHYNEQFF
TRBD1,TRBJ1-2,TRBV7-8,-,TGTGCCAGCAGCGACGAAGAGAGGACAGGTGAAAGCTACACCTTC,CASSDEERTGESYTF
TRBD2,TRBJ2-3,TRBV7-3,-,TGTGCCAGCAGCAGGGGACTAGCGAGCACAGATACGCAGTATTTT,CASSRGLASTDTQYF
-,TRBJ1-3,TRBV10-1,few,TGCGCCAGCAGTCGGAACTCTGGAAACACCATATATTTT,CASSRNSGNTIYF
-,TRBJ2-7,TRBV4-1,-,TGCGCCAGCAGCCAATTGGGTGGTAGGGACGACGAGCAGTACTTC,CASSQLGGRDDEQYF
TRBD1,TRBJ2-7,TRBV30,once,TGTGCCTGCAGGGGACAGGCTATATCCTACGAGCAGTACTTC,CACRGQAISYEQYF
-,TRBJ2-1,TRBV4-1,-,TGCGCCAGCAGCCAAATCGAAGTCAGCAGCTCCTACAATGAGCAGTTCTTC,CASSQIEVSSSYNEQFF
TRBD1,TRBJ1-5,TRBV18,-,TGTGCCAGCTCACCCGGGGGAAGGGGGCGCGGAGGCAATCAGCCCCAGCATTTT,CASSPGGRGRGGNQPQHF
-,TRBJ2-7,TRBV5-1,few,TGCGCCAGCAATACCGACCACGAGCAGTACTTC,CASNTDHEQYF
-,TRBJ2-1,TRBV7-3,once,TGTGCCAGCAGCTTAATCGCGGGTTACAATGAGCAGTTCTTC,CASSLIAGYNEQFF
-,TRBJ1-1,TRBV5-1,-,TGCGCCAGCAGCCCGGGGGCGGGGCACACTGAAGCTTTCTTT,CASSPGAGHTEAFF
-,TRBJ2-3,TRBV7-6,-,TGTGCCAGCAGCCCTCAGGGGGGAAGCCTCACAGATACGCAGTATTTT,CASSPQGGSLTDTQYF
TRBD1,TRBJ2-1,TRBV6-6,-,TGTGCCAGCATCCTGCCACGACAGGGCTCCTACAATGAGCAGTTCTTC,CASILPRQGSYNEQFF
TRBD2,TRBJ2-3,TRBV4-1,once,TGCGCCAGCAGCCCCCTGGGGGAGGGGAGGCCTAATACGCAGTATTTT,CASSPLGEGRPNTQYF
-,TRBJ1-3,TRBV27,-,TGTGCCAGCATGGGAACAGCTTCCTCTGGAAACACCATATATTTT,CASMGTASSGNTIYF
-,TRBJ1-5,TRBV5-5,-,TGTGCCAGCAGCTCAAATTGTAGCAATCAGCCCCAGCATTTT,CASSSNCSNQPQHF
TRBD2,TRBJ2-3,TRBV7-6,-,TGTGCCAGCAGCTTAGTTGGGGGAGGGCCCGTCCCAGATACGCAGTATTTT,CASSLVGGGPVPDTQYF
-,TRBJ1-1,TRBV6-1,once,TGTGCCAGCAGTGATCTTCTAGGGGAGGGCGCTGAAGCTTTCTTT,CASSDLLGEGAEAFF
TRBD2,TRBJ2-1,TRBV5-1,-,TGCGCCAGCAGCTTCGGACTAGCCTTTATCAATGAGCAGTTCTTC,CASSFGLAFINEQFF
TRBD2,TRBJ2-2,TRBV7-9,few,TGTGCCAGCAGCCCACTAGCGGGAGAGGTCACCGGGGAGCTGTTTTTT,CASSPLAGEVTGELFF
TRBD1,TRBJ1-2,TRBV5-5,-,TGTGCCAGCAGCCTCCTGACAGGGGGCGTTGGTGGCTACACCTTC,CASSLLTGGVGGYTF
-,TRBJ1-4,TRBV27,-,TGTGCCAGCAGTTTCCTGACACCGGGTAATGAAAAACTGTTTTTT,CASSFLTPGNEKLFF
-,TRBJ2-1,TRBV7-3,-,TGTGCCAGCAGCCAGGACCGTGGCCTACAGTTCTTC,CASSQDRGLQFF
-,TRBJ2-3,TRBV18,-,TGTGCCAGCTCACCACCGGACTGGGATACGCAGTATTTT,CASSPPDWDTQYF
TRBD1,TRBJ1-4,TRBV9,-,TGTGCCAGCAGCTCGAACCCGACAGGGGCGAATGAAAAACTGTTTTTT,CASSSNPTGANEKLFF
-,TRBJ2-7,TRBV6-5,-,TGTGCCAGCAGTTACCAGAGCTCCTACGAGCAGTACTTC,CASSYQSSYEQYF
TRBD2,TRBJ2-3,TRBV9,-,TGTGCCAGCAGCGTAGGCGGGAGTACAGATACGCAGTATTTT,CASSVGGSTDTQYF
-,TRBJ1-1,TRBV11-2,-,TGTGCCAGCAGCTTAGAAGCACCCCCGAGACAAGCTTTCTTT,CASSLEAPPRQAFF
TRBD1,TRBJ2-5,TRBV2,-,TGTGCCAGCAGGCCACTTACAGGGGTGGGAGAGACCCAGTACTTC,CASRPLTGVGETQYF
-,TRBJ1-1,TRBV10-3,few,TGTGCCATCAGTGATTGGACAGAGAACACTGAAGCTTTCTTT,CAISDWTENTEAFF
-,TRBJ2-5,TRBV7-3,-,TGTGCCAGCAGCTTAACGGGTGGGGGCCAGGGGGAGACCCAGTACTTC,CASSLTGGGQGETQYF
-,TRBJ2-7,TRBV28,-,TGTGCCAGCGGTCAGATCGGGGGACAATCCTACGAGCAGTACTTC,CASGQIGGQSYEQYF
-,TRBJ2-3,TRBV5-4,-,TGTGCCAGCAGCTTCGGGGCGAATCGAGCCACAGATACGCAGTATTTT,CASSFGANRATDTQYF
-,TRBJ2-7,TRBV7-2,-,TGTGCCAGCAGCTTAGTGGGAAAGGGGTCCTACGAGCAGTACTTC,CASSLVGKGSYEQYF